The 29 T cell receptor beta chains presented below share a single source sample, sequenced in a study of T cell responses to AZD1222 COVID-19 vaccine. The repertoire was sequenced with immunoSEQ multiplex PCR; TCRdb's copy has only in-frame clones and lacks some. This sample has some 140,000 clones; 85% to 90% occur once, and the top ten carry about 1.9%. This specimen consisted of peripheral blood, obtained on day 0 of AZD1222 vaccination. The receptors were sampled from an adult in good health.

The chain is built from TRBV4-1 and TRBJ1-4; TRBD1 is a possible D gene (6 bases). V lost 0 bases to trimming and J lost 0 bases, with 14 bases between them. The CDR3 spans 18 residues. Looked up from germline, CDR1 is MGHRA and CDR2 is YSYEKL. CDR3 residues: CASSQETGIIATNEKLFF. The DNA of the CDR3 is TGCGCCAGCAGCCAAGAAACAGGGATAATAGCAACTAATGAAAAACTGTTTTTT.

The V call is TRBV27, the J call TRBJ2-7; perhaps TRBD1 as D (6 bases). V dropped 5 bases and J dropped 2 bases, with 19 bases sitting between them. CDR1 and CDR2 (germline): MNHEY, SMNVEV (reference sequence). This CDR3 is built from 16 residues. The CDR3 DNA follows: TGTGCCAGCAGTCCGGCCCTACAGGGACCGACCTACGAGCAGTACTTC. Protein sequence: CASSPALQGPTYEQYF.

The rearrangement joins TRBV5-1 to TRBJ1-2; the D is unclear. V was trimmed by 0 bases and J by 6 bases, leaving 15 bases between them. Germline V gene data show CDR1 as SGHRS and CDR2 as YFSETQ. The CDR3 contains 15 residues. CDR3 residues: CASSLDPTNNDGYTF. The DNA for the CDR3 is TGCGCCAGCAGCTTGGACCCAACTAACAACGATGGCTACACCTTC.

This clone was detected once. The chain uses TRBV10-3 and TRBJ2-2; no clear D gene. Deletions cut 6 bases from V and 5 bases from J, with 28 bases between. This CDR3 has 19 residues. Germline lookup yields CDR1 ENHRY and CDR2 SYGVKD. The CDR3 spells CAISTRSRSPLHETGELFF. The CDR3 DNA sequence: TGTGCCATCAGCACTCGATCCAGATCTCCTCTCCACGAGACCGGGGAGCTGTTTTTT.

The CDR3 coding sequence is TGTGCCAGCAGCCCATTCAGCGGGGGCTACACCGGGGAGCTGTTTTTT. It translates to CASSPFSGGYTGELFF. The chain couples TRBV7-3 to TRBJ2-2; 8 bases agree with TRBD2. The CDR3 is made up of 16 amino acids. Germline V gene data show CDR1 as SGHTA and CDR2 as FQGTGA. Trimming cost V 5 bases and J 3 bases; bases outside gene matches: 8. The full variable domain, with the rest looked up from reference TRBV7-3 and TRBJ2-2, is GAGVSQTPSNKVTEKGKYVELRCDPISGHTALYWYRQSLGQGPEFLIYFQGTGAADDSGLPNDRFFAVRPEGSVSTLKIQRTERGDSAVYLCASSPFSGGYTGELFFGEGSRLTVL.

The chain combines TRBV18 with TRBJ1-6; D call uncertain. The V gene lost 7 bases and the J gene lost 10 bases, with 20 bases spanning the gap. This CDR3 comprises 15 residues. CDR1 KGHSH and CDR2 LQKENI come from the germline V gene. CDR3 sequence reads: CASFHGLTYGSPLHF. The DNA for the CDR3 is TGTGCCAGCTTTCATGGACTCACCTACGGGTCACCCCTCCACTTT.

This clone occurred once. The CDR3 DNA reads TGTGCCAGCAGTTACCAGACAGGGAGCAATCAGCCCCAGCATTTT. This sequence encodes CASSYQTGSNQPQHF. This chain joins TRBV6-5 and TRBJ1-5; TRBD1 agrees at 7 bases. The germline gives CDR1 MNHEY, CDR2 SVGAGI. This CDR3 is 15 amino acids long. V was clipped by 2 bases and J by 1 base; unmatched bases: 2.

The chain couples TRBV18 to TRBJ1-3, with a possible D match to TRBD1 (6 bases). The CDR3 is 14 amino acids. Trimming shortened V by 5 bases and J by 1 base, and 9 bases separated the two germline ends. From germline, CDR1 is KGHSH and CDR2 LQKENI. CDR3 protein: CASSEGGSGNTIYF. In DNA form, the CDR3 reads TGTGCCAGCTCAGAAGGGGGATCTGGAAACACCATATATTTT. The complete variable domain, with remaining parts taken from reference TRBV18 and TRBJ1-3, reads NAGVMQNPRHLVRRRGQEARLRCSPMKGHSHVYWYRQLPEEGLKFMVYLQKENIIDESGMPKERFSAEFPKEGPSILRIQQVVRGDSAAYFCASSEGGSGNTIYFGEGSWLTVV.

CDR3 coding DNA: TGTGCCAGTAGTAAGCTGATTAGAGAAACTGAAGCTTTCTTT. Residues: CASSKLIRETEAFF. The J gene is TRBJ1-1, the V gene TRBV19; D is unresolved. CDR3 length: 14 amino acids. The germline V gene encodes CDR1 LNHDA and CDR2 SQIVND (reference sequence). Trimming removed 4 bases at V and 5 bases at J, with 14 bases between.

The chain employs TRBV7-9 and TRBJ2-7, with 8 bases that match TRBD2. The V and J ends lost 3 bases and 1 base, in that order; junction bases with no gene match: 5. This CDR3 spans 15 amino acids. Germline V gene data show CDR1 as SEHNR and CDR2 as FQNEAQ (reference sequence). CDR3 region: CASSFERGPSYEQYF. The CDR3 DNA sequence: TGTGCCAGCAGCTTCGAGCGGGGGCCATCCTACGAGCAGTACTTC.

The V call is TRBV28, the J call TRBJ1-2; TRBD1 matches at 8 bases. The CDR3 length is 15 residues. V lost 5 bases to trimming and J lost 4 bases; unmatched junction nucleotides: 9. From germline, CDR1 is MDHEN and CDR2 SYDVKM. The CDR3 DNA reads TGTGCCAGCAGTAAAGGGACAGGCGTCGGCTATGGCTACACCTTC. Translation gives CASSKGTGVGYGYTF.

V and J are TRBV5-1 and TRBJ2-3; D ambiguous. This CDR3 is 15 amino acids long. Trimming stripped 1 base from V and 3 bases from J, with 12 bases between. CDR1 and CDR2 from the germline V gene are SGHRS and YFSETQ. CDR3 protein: CASSLQSGRTDTQYF. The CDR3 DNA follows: TGCGCCAGCAGCTTGCAGTCTGGCAGGACAGATACGCAGTATTTT.

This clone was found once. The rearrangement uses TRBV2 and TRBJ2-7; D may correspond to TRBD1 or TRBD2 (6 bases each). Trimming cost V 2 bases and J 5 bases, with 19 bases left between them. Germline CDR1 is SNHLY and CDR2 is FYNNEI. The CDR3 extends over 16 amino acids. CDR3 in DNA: TGTGCCAGCAGTGAACCTAAGGGGGGTTTTGGCCACGAGCAGTACTTC. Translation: CASSEPKGGFGHEQYF.

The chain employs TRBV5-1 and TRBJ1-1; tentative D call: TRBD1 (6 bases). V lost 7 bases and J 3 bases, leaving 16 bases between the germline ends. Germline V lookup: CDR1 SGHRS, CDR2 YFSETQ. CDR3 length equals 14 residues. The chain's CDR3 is CASRREGDDTEAFF. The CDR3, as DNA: TGCGCCAGCCGGAGGGAGGGGGACGACACTGAAGCTTTCTTT.

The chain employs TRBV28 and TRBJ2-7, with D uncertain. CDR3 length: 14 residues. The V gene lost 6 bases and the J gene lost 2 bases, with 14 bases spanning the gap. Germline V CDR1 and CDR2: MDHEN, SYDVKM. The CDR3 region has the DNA TGTGCCAGCAGCCGACCGGACGGCCCCTACGAGCAGTACTTC. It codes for CASSRPDGPYEQYF.

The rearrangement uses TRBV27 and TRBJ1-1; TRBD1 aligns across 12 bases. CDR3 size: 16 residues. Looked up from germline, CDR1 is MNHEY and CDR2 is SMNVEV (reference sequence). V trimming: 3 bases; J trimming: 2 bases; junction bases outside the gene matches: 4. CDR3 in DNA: TGTGCCAGCAGTTTGGGGACAGGGGGCCGCAACACTGAAGCTTTCTTT. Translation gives CASSLGTGGRNTEAFF.

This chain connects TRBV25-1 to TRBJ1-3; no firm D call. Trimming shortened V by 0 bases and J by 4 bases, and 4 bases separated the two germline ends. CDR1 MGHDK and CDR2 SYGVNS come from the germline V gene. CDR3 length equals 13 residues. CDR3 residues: CASSEYRGNTIYF. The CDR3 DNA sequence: TGTGCCAGCAGTGAATATAGGGGAAACACCATATATTTT. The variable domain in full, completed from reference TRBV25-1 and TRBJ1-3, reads EADIYQTPRYLVIGTGKKITLECSQTMGHDKMYWYQQDPGMELHLIHYSYGVNSTEKGDLSSESTVSRIRTEHFPLTLESARPSHTSQYLCASSEYRGNTIYFGEGSWLTVV.

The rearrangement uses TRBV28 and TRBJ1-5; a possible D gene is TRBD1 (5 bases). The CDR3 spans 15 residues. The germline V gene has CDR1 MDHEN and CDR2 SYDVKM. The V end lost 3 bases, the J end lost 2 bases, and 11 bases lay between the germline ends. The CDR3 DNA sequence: TGTGCCAGCAGTTTCATTCCGGGGGGCAATCAGCCCCAGCATTTT. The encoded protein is CASSFIPGGNQPQHF.

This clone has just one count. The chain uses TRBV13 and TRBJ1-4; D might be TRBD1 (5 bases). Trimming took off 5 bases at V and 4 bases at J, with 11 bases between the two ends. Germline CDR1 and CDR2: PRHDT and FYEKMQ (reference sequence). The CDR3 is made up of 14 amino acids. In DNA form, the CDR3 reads TGTGCCAGCAGCCCCGGGACTAATAATGAAAAACTGTTTTTT. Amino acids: CASSPGTNNEKLFF.

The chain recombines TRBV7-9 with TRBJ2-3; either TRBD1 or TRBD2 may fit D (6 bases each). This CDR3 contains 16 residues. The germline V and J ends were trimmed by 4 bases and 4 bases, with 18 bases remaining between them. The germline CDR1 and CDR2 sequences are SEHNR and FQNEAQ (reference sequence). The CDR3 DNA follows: TGTGCCAGCAGCTCCCCGAGGGGGGTCCTTCCAGATACGCAGTATTTT. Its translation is CASSSPRGVLPDTQYF.

CDR3 coding DNA: TGTGCCTGGAGTACTAGAGCCTTTAGCGGAAAACTGTTTTTT. It translates to CAWSTRAFSGKLFF. The chain recombines TRBV30 with TRBJ1-4; D is unresolved. The CDR3 totals 14 residues. From germline, CDR1 is GTSNPN and CDR2 SVGIG (reference sequence). Trimming removed 2 bases at V and 10 bases at J, with 17 bases between.

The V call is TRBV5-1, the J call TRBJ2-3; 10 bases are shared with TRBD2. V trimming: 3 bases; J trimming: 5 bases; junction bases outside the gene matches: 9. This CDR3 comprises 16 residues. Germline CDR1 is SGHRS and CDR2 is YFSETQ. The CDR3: CASSSTSGVAGDTQYF. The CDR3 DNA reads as TGCGCCAGCAGCTCTACTAGCGGGGTCGCAGGAGATACGCAGTATTTT.

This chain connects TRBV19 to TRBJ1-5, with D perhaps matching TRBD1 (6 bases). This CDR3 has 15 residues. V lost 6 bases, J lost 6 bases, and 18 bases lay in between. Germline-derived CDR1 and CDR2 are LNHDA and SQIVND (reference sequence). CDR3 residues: CASSETRGSAQPQHF. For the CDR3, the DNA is TGTGCCAGTAGCGAAACCAGGGGATCGGCTCAGCCCCAGCATTTT. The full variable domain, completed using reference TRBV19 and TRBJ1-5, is DGGITQSPKYLFRKEGQNVTLSCEQNLNHDAMYWYRQDPGQGLRLIYYSQIVNDFQKGDIAEGYSVSREKKESFPLTVTSAQKNPTAFYLCASSETRGSAQPQHFGDGTRLSIL.

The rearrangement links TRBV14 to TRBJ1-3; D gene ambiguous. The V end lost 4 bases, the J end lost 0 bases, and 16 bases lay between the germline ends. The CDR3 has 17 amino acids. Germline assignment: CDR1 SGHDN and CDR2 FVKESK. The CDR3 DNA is TGTGCCAGCAGCCCCAAAAGGACGGTTTTCTCTGGAAACACCATATATTTT. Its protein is CASSPKRTVFSGNTIYF. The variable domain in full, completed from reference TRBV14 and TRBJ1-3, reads EAGVTQFPSHSVIEKGQTVTLRCDPISGHDNLYWYRRVMGKEIKFLLHFVKESKQDESGMPNNRFLAERTGGTYSTLKVQPAELEDSGVYFCASSPKRTVFSGNTIYFGEGSWLTVV.

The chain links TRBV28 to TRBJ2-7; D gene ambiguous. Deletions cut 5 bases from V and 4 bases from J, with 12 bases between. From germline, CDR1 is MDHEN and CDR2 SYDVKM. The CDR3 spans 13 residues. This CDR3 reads CASSGTTPYEQYF. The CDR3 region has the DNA TGTGCCAGCAGTGGAACTACTCCGTACGAGCAGTACTTC.

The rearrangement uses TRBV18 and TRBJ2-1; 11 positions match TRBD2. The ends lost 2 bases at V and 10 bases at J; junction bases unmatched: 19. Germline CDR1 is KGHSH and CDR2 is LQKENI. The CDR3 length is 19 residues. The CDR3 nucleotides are TGTGCCAGCTCACCATGGGATAGCGGGGGGGCCTTCTTTAGCGGCGAGCAGTTCTTC. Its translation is CASSPWDSGGAFFSGEQFF. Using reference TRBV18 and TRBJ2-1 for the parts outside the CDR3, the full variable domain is NAGVMQNPRHLVRRRGQEARLRCSPMKGHSHVYWYRQLPEEGLKFMVYLQKENIIDESGMPKERFSAEFPKEGPSILRIQQVVRGDSAAYFCASSPWDSGGAFFSGEQFFGPGTRLTVL.

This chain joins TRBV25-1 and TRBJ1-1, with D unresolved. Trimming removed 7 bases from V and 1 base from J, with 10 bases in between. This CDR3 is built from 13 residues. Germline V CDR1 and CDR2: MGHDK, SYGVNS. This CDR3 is CASTRESNTEAFF. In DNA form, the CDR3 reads TGTGCCAGCACGCGGGAGTCGAACACTGAAGCTTTCTTT.

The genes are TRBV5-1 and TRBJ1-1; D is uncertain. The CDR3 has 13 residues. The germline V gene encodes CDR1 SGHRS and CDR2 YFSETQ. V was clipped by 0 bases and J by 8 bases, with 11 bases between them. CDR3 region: CASSLARRTEAFF. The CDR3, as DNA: TGCGCCAGCAGCTTGGCAAGGCGGACCGAAGCTTTCTTT.

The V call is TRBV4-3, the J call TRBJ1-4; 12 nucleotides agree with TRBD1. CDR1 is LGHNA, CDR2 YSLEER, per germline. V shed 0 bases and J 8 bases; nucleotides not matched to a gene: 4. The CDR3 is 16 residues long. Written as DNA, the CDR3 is TGCGCCAGCAGCCAAGAACGTGGGACAGGGGGCGAAAAACTGTTTTTT. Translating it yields CASSQERGTGGEKLFF.